The entry below gives a single TCR beta chain sequence along with its context. The antigen is undetermined. Repertoires were generated with immunoSEQ multiplex PCR, while TCRdb's copy carries only in-frame clones and drops some. Seen here are 80,000 to 95,000 clones, 78% observed once, and the top ten hold roughly 21%. J was trimmed by 7 bases and V by 7 bases; bases with no gene match: 12. The germline V gene encodes CDR1 SNHLY and CDR2 FYNNEI. The CDR3 totals 15 residues. This record comes from a study of T cell responses to AZD1222 COVID-19 vaccine. Across the whole study: Investigators merged groups given second doses at roughly 4 or roughly 12 weeks. Whole-study results and caveats: At baseline, just 5 or 6 AZD1222 recipients tested seropositive. It should be noted that donors were predominantly white British and more often female, and clonal diversity was possibly underestimated. Sampled repertoires all dated from after the peak T cell response.

This chain links TRBV2 with TRBJ2-7, with 11 bases lining up with TRBD2. The TCR originated in an adult in good health. Sequencing was performed on peripheral blood, taken on day 0 of AZD1222 vaccination. CDR3 sequence: CASNPGLAAALEQYF. In DNA form, the CDR3 reads TGTGCCAGCAACCCGGGACTAGCGGCAGCTCTGGAGCAGTACTTC.